This is a list of T cell receptor beta chains from one sample in a study of blood T cells in healthy people across ages. TCRdb itself ran the 5' RACE reads through MiXCR, one entry per CDR3 protein. The sample contains over 1,500,000 distinct CDR3 sequences, 30% to 40% of which appear only once. The specimen sequenced was blood. The receptor set was obtained from a human donor in good health. Both conserved end residues are part of each CDR3. D genes are given only for firm matches. Part of the rows lack a size; the others show once, few, many or a class for expanded clones.

D: .; V: TRBV5-1; size: .; J: TRBJ1-6; DNA: TGCGCCAGCAGCTTGGATGGGTCCGATAATTCACCCCTCCACTTT; CDR3: CASSLDGSDNSPLHF
D: .; V: TRBV5-1; size: few; J: TRBJ2-7; DNA: TGCGCCAGCAGCTTGGGGATAGGCGAGCAGTACTTC; CDR3: CASSLGIGEQYF
D: TRBD1; V: TRBV4-2; size: .; J: TRBJ1-2; DNA: TGTGCCAGCAGCGTCCGAACAGGGGAATTGTATGGCTACACCTTC; CDR3: CASSVRTGELYGYTF
D: .; V: TRBV28; size: .; J: TRBJ2-5; DNA: TGTGCCAGCAGTTTAATCCCCGGGACCCAAGAGACCCAGTACTTC; CDR3: CASSLIPGTQETQYF
D: TRBD1; V: TRBV11-1; size: .; J: TRBJ1-2; DNA: TGTGCCAGCAGCTCCGGGACAGGGGGCGTTGCGGAGAACTATGGCTACACCTTC; CDR3: CASSSGTGGVAENYGYTF
D: TRBD2; V: TRBV29-1; size: .; J: TRBJ2-1; DNA: TGCAGCGTTGCCCCGGGACTAGCGGAACAGTTCTTC; CDR3: CSVAPGLAEQFF
D: TRBD2; V: TRBV2; size: .; J: TRBJ2-1; DNA: TGTGCCAGCAGTGGTCGCGGGGGGTGGGACAATGAGCAGTTCTTC; CDR3: CASSGRGGWDNEQFF
D: .; V: TRBV6-5; size: .; J: TRBJ1-3; DNA: TGTGCCAGCAGTTACTTCCTTCCAGCCTCTGGAAACACCATATATTTT; CDR3: CASSYFLPASGNTIYF
D: .; V: TRBV4-3; size: .; J: TRBJ1-2; DNA: TGCGCCAGCAGCCAAGAAGGCAGGTTCTATGGCTACACCTTC; CDR3: CASSQEGRFYGYTF
D: .; V: TRBV6-5; size: .; J: TRBJ1-2; DNA: TGTGCCAGCACCCCCGGCGGTGGCTACACCTTC; CDR3: CASTPGGGYTF
D: .; V: TRBV7-3; size: many; J: TRBJ2-4; DNA: TGTGCCAGCAGCCTAGGGGGGAAAAACATTCAGTACTTC; CDR3: CASSLGGKNIQYF
D: .; V: TRBV29-1; size: .; J: TRBJ2-7; DNA: TGCAGCGTTGGAGGGCTGAGCGGCACCCACCGAGACGAGCAGTACTTC; CDR3: CSVGGLSGTHRDEQYF
D: .; V: TRBV6-5; size: few; J: TRBJ1-5; DNA: TGTGCCAGCAGACGACAGTTTAACTCTAATCAGCCCCAGCATTTT; CDR3: CASRRQFNSNQPQHF
D: TRBD1; V: TRBV7-2; size: .; J: TRBJ1-1; DNA: TGTGCCAGCAGCTTGGGCAGGGGGTACACTGAAGCTTTCTTT; CDR3: CASSLGRGYTEAFF
D: .; V: TRBV7-2; size: .; J: TRBJ2-1; DNA: TGTGCCAGCAGCTTAGCGTCCAAGGGTGAGCAGTTCTTC; CDR3: CASSLASKGEQFF
D: TRBD2; V: TRBV29-1; size: few; J: TRBJ2-5; DNA: TGCAGCGGCGCGGGACTAGCGGCCCAAGAGACCCAGTACTTC; CDR3: CSGAGLAAQETQYF
D: TRBD2; V: TRBV12-3/TRBV12-4; size: .; J: TRBJ2-5; DNA: TGTGCCAGCAGTTTAATAGTGACTAGCATAAGAAAAGAGCAGTACTTC; CDR3: CASSLIVTSIRKEQYF
D: .; V: TRBV20-1; size: .; J: TRBJ1-1; DNA: TGCAGTGCTAGAGATCCAGGGACCCGCGAAGCTTTCTTT; CDR3: CSARDPGTREAFF
D: TRBD1; V: TRBV4-2; size: many; J: TRBJ2-7; DNA: TGTGCCAGCAGCCAAGCCGGGACAGGGACCTACGAGCAGTACTTC; CDR3: CASSQAGTGTYEQYF
D: .; V: TRBV2; size: few; J: TRBJ1-2; DNA: TGTGCCAGTGGGGTAGGGGGATCGGCGCGTGATGGCTACACCTTC; CDR3: CASGVGGSARDGYTF
D: TRBD1; V: TRBV2; size: once; J: TRBJ1-5; DNA: TGTGCCAGCACCCAAGGGACAGCACGGGGCAATCAGCCCCAGCATTTT; CDR3: CASTQGTARGNQPQHF
D: .; V: TRBV9; size: few; J: TRBJ2-1; DNA: TGTGCCAGCAGCGTAGCAGGTAGCGGCTCCTACAATGAGCAGTTCTTC; CDR3: CASSVAGSGSYNEQFF
D: .; V: TRBV9; size: few; J: TRBJ2-3; DNA: TGTGCCAGCAGCGTAGAAGGGAACACAGATACGCAGTATTTT; CDR3: CASSVEGNTDTQYF
D: .; V: TRBV5-6; size: few; J: TRBJ2-1; DNA: TGTGCCAGCAGCTCTCCCACACGATTCTACAATGAGCAGTTCTTC; CDR3: CASSSPTRFYNEQFF
D: .; V: TRBV28; size: .; J: TRBJ2-3; DNA: TGTGCCATCCACGAGGGGGGACGGCGCACAGATACGCAGTATTTT; CDR3: CAIHEGGRRTDTQYF
D: TRBD2; V: TRBV20-1; size: few; J: TRBJ2-5; DNA: TGCAGTGCTAGCGGGCGGGACTATCAAGAGACCCAGTACTTC; CDR3: CSASGRDYQETQYF
D: .; V: TRBV4-1; size: .; J: TRBJ2-1; DNA: TGCGCCAGCAGCCAAGAGTTGCGGATAAATCTTTACAATGAGCAGTTCTTC; CDR3: CASSQELRINLYNEQFF
D: .; V: TRBV2; size: few; J: TRBJ1-2; DNA: TGTGCCAGCAACAGTGGAGGGGGCTACACCTTC; CDR3: CASNSGGGYTF
D: TRBD1; V: TRBV7-2; size: .; J: TRBJ2-5; DNA: TGTGCCAGCAGCTTAGCGACAGGGGGCCCAGGGACCCAGTACTTC; CDR3: CASSLATGGPGTQYF
D: TRBD2; V: TRBV12-3/TRBV12-4; size: .; J: TRBJ2-3; DNA: TGTGCCAGCACCACCACACGGGGGGGCGTTGGAGATACGCAGTATTTT; CDR3: CASTTTRGGVGDTQYF
D: TRBD1; V: TRBV6-1; size: .; J: TRBJ2-7; DNA: TGTGCCAGCAGGCATTCCCGGGACAGAAACTCCTACGAGCAGTACTTC; CDR3: CASRHSRDRNSYEQYF
D: .; V: TRBV3-1; size: .; J: TRBJ2-5; DNA: TGTGCCAGCAGCCAAGAATCGAGGATAGACAGGCCACAAGCGACCCAGTACTTC; CDR3: CASSQESRIDRPQATQYF
D: TRBD1; V: TRBV20-1; size: .; J: TRBJ1-2; DNA: TGCAGTACCTTAACCGGACAGGATTGCTATGGCTACACCTTC; CDR3: CSTLTGQDCYGYTF
D: .; V: TRBV5-6; size: .; J: TRBJ1-5; DNA: TGTGCCAGCAGCTTGGGGGAGACGAGACGTAATAGCAATCAGCCCCAGCATTTT; CDR3: CASSLGETRRNSNQPQHF